One and the same sample provided the 27 T cell receptor beta chains below, sequenced in a study of T-cell reconstitution after alpha-beta-depleted transplantation in children. Unique molecular identifiers were incorporated into the prepared TCRbeta library. TCRdb re-called the PCR reads through MiXCR, storing one row per CDR3 protein. The profile shows around 450,000 distinct CDR3 sequences, under 12% of them singletons. Sequencing used PBMCs, obtained before TCRalphabeta/CD19-depleted stem cell transplant. These receptors came from a child aged 2 to 15 with inherited bone marrow failure, due to receive a stem cell transplant.

This clonotype has only a few counts. The gene calls are TRBV7-9 and TRBJ1-3, with TRBD1 as a possible D gene (5 bases). The CDR3 loop spans 15 amino acids. V shed 3 bases and J shed 4 bases, with 13 bases lying between them. The germline gives CDR1 SEHNR, CDR2 FQNEAQ (reference sequence). Here the CDR3 DNA reads TGTGCCAGCAGCTTCTCGTCAGGGCTGGGAAACACCATATATTTT. Residues: CASSFSSGLGNTIYF.

The table lists this clonotype with many counts. This sequence joins TRBV12-3 or TRBV12-4 and TRBJ2-2; D call uncertain. V gave up 10 bases and J gave up 1 base, with 13 bases separating them. CDR3 length: 14 residues. In nucleotides, the CDR3 is TGTGCCACAAAAATTGGGCAGAACACCGGGGAGCTGTTTTTT. Translating gives CATKIGQNTGELFF.

This clonotype was counted at least ten times. The chain couples TRBV9 to TRBJ2-1; 9 bases are shared with TRBD2. The germline V gene encodes CDR1 SGDLS and CDR2 YYNGEE. V lost 0 bases, J lost 4 bases, and 2 bases stayed unmatched. This CDR3 has 15 amino acids. CDR3 DNA sequence: TGTGCCAGCAGCGTAGTTGCGGGAGGGTACAATGAGCAGTTCTTC. Amino acid sequence: CASSVVAGGYNEQFF. Variable domain in full (rest from reference TRBV9 and TRBJ2-1): DSGVTQTPKHLITATGQRVTLRCSPRSGDLSVYWYQQSLDQGLQFLIQYYNGEERAKGNILERFSAQQFPDLHSELNLSSLELGDSALYFCASSVVAGGYNEQFFGPGTRLTVL.

This clonotype was found many times. The V call is TRBV29-1, the J call TRBJ2-1; TRBD1 matches at 8 bases. Losses at the gene ends were 6 bases for V and 9 bases for J; bases not matched to a gene: 4. The CDR3 consists of 11 residues. Germline assignment: CDR1 SQVTM and CDR2 ANQGSEA. The CDR3 DNA sequence: TGCAGCGTGGACAGGGATGGTGAGCAGTTCTTC. Its translation is CSVDRDGEQFF.

This clonotype has at least ten counts. The chain joins TRBV28 to TRBJ2-7, with 14 positions matching TRBD2. The CDR3 runs 16 residues. V shed 6 bases, J shed 3 bases, and the junction held 7 bases outside the gene matches. CDR1 is MDHEN and CDR2 is SYDVKM in the germline V gene. The CDR3 DNA sequence: TGTGCCAGCAGGACTAGCGGGAGGGCCGTTGGCTACGAGCAGTACTTC. Its translation is CASRTSGRAVGYEQYF.

About this clonotype itself: This may arise from a read error, as a much more abundant clone is one base away. J is TRBJ1-2 and V is TRBV10-3; D remains unclear. The V end was cut by 3 bases, the J end by 6 bases, with 8 bases between. CDR1 is ENHRY, CDR2 SYGVKD, per germline. The CDR3 loop spans 12 amino acids. CDR3 DNA sequence: TGTGCCATCAGTGAACAAGGCCATGGCTACACCTTC. It codes for CAISEQGHGYTF.

This clonotype was recorded many times. The chain employs TRBV27 and TRBJ2-7, with 10 positions matching TRBD2. Trimming at V came to 0 bases and at J to 6 bases, leaving 8 bases not matched to a gene. The V gene's germline CDR1 is MNHEY and CDR2 SMNVEV (reference sequence). This CDR3 is 16 amino acids long. The CDR3 protein is CASSLSLTSGIPEQYF. CDR3 in DNA: TGTGCCAGCAGTTTATCTCTCACTAGCGGGATCCCCGAGCAGTACTTC.

This clonotype was counted at least ten times. The chain is built from TRBV4-3 and TRBJ2-7, with 10 bases fitting TRBD2. CDR1 is LGHNA, CDR2 YSLEER, per germline. Trimming cost V 4 bases and J 5 bases; bases outside gene matches: 8. The CDR3 totals 15 residues. CDR3 in amino acids: CASSPIAGGNDEQYF. CDR3 nucleotides: TGCGCCAGCAGCCCCATAGCGGGAGGTAACGACGAGCAGTACTTC.

The sample holds many counts of this clonotype. This sequence joins TRBV12-3 or TRBV12-4 and TRBJ1-5; 8 nucleotides line up with TRBD1. There are 14 residues in the CDR3. V dropped 4 bases and J dropped 4; count of bases not matched to a gene: 3. CDR3 protein: CASSYQGANQPQHF. CDR3 bases: TGTGCCAGCAGTTACCAGGGGGCGAATCAGCCCCAGCATTTT.

The V and J genes are TRBV20-1 and TRBJ1-5; the D gene is possibly TRBD1 (5 bases). In germline, CDR1 is DFQATT, CDR2 SNEGSKA (reference sequence). CDR3 length: 15 residues. The V and J ends lost 6 bases and 2 bases respectively, with 17 bases between them. This chain's CDR3 is CSASETRGGNQPQHF. The CDR3, as DNA: TGCAGTGCGTCGGAAACTAGGGGTGGCAATCAGCCCCAGCATTTT.

This clonotype has a count of ten or more. The chain links TRBV4-3 to TRBJ2-5, with D unresolved. The ends were cut back, 0 bases at V and 2 bases at J, with 10 bases in the middle. The CDR3 runs 15 residues. Germline assignment: CDR1 LGHNA and CDR2 YSLEER. CDR3: CASSQDGALQETQYF. In DNA form, the CDR3 reads TGCGCCAGCAGCCAAGACGGCGCCCTTCAAGAGACCCAGTACTTC.

In this sample, this clonotype turned up many times. V usage is TRBV5-6 and J usage is TRBJ2-1; 13 nucleotides align to TRBD2. Germline assignment: CDR1 SGHDT and CDR2 YYEEEE. The V segment lost 7 bases and the J segment 10 bases; nucleotides outside the gene matches: 8. This CDR3 is built from 14 residues. CDR3 nucleotide sequence: TGTGCCAGCGCTGGACTAGCGGGAGTACGGGAGCAGTTCTTC. This translates into CASAGLAGVREQFF.

The chain combines TRBV7-2 with TRBJ2-3; TRBD2 is a possible D gene (5 bases). This CDR3 has 15 amino acids. Looked up from germline, CDR1 is SGHTA and CDR2 is FQGNSA. Trimming took off 5 bases at V and 0 bases at J, with 12 bases between the two ends. The CDR3 region is CASSPGVSSTDTQYF. CDR3 coding DNA: TGTGCCAGCAGCCCCGGGGTGTCGAGCACAGATACGCAGTATTTT.

This clonotype was recorded many times. The chain couples TRBV11-2 to TRBJ2-7; no clear D gene. The CDR3 has 17 amino acids. Per the germline V gene, CDR1 is SGHAT and CDR2 is FQNNGV. The V end was cut by 0 bases, the J end by 0 bases, with 15 bases between. The CDR3 spells CASSLDSPFSYSYEQYF. For the CDR3, the DNA is TGTGCCAGCAGCTTAGATTCCCCATTCAGTTACTCCTACGAGCAGTACTTC.

In its sample, this clonotype was seen a few times. CDR3 sequence reads: CASSFPPGPPLGGYTF. CDR3 DNA: TGTGCCAGCAGTTTTCCTCCGGGACCCCCTTTAGGTGGCTACACCTTC. V and J are TRBV28 and TRBJ1-2, with D perhaps TRBD1 (5 bases). Germline CDR1 is MDHEN and CDR2 is SYDVKM. V was cut by 3 bases and J by 7 bases, with 21 bases left in between. This CDR3 comprises 16 residues.

The rearrangement uses TRBV5-6 and TRBJ2-7; the D gene is possibly TRBD2 (6 bases). The CDR3 length is 16 residues. Trimming took off 1 base at V and 2 bases at J, with 16 bases between the two ends. From germline, CDR1 is SGHDT and CDR2 YYEEEE. The CDR3 DNA reads TGTGCCAGCAGCTTGCGTCCGGGAGACCCGGCCTACGAGCAGTACTTC. Protein: CASSLRPGDPAYEQYF. Looking up the rest from reference TRBV5-6 and TRBJ2-7 gives the full variable domain: DAGVTQSPTHLIKTRGQQVTLRCSPKSGHDTVSWYQQALGQGPQFIFQYYEEEERQRGNFPDRFSGHQFPNYSSELNVNALLLGDSALYLCASSLRPGDPAYEQYFGPGTRLTVT.

V is TRBV29-1 and J is TRBJ1-1; D remains ambiguous. This CDR3 contains 14 residues. Per germline, CDR1 SQVTM and CDR2 ANQGSEA. The V end was cut by 1 base, the J end by 6 bases, with 15 bases between. Here the CDR3 reads CSVEGPGSEAEAFF. As DNA, the CDR3 is TGCAGCGTTGAAGGACCGGGGAGTGAGGCTGAAGCTTTCTTT.

This clonotype came up once. The junction does not match germline at one end; this may be a read error. The chain employs TRBV19 and TRBJ2-1; tentatively, D is TRBD2 (5 bases). Germline CDR1 reads LNHDA; CDR2 reads SQIVND (reference sequence). The CDR3 loop spans 15 amino acids. The CDR3 region has the DNA TGTGCCATTAGTATTGGACTGAGCTCCTACAATGAGCAGTTCTTC. Encoded protein: CAISIGLSSYNEQFF. Using reference TRBV19 and TRBJ2-1 for the parts outside the CDR3, the full variable domain is DGGITQSPKYLFRKEGQNVTLSCEQNLNHDAMYWYRQDPGQGLRLIYYSQIVNDFQKGDIAEGYSVSREKKESFPLTVTSAQKNPTAFYLCAISIGLSSYNEQFFGPGTRLTVL.

The V call is TRBV30, the J call TRBJ1-1; TRBD1 might be the D (5 bases). This CDR3 is built from 15 residues. The germline gives CDR1 GTSNPN, CDR2 SVGIG (reference sequence). With 2 bases removed from V and 0 bases from J, the gap between germline ends came to 13 bases. CDR3 region: CAWSTEGRMNTEAFF. For the CDR3, the DNA is TGTGCCTGGAGTACGGAGGGGAGAATGAACACTGAAGCTTTCTTT.

The sample holds many counts of this clonotype. J is TRBJ2-7 and V is TRBV28; 9 positions agree with TRBD2. The V segment lost 2 bases and the J segment 11 bases; nucleotides outside the gene matches: 4. The CDR3 covers 12 residues. The germline gives CDR1 MDHEN, CDR2 SYDVKM. Written as DNA, the CDR3 is TGTGCCAGCAGTTTACTAGCGGGAAACAAGTACTTC. Translation gives CASSLLAGNKYF.

V gene TRBV6-2 or TRBV6-3 combines with J gene TRBJ2-1; 7 nucleotides match TRBD2. In germline, CDR1 is MNHEY, CDR2 SVGEGT. The CDR3 spans 13 residues. V lost 7 bases, J lost 6 bases, and 6 bases stayed unmatched. The CDR3 bases are TGTGCCAGCACAGCGGGAAGATCCAATGAGCAGTTCTTC. Residues: CASTAGRSNEQFF.

This chain links TRBV7-9 with TRBJ1-3; D is unresolved. Germline V gives CDR1 SEHNR, CDR2 FQNEAQ (reference sequence). The CDR3 contains 14 residues. Trimming shortened V by 4 bases and J by 0 bases, and 7 bases separated the two germline ends. The CDR3 nucleotides are TGTGCCAGCAGCTCCAAATACTCTGGAAACACCATATATTTT. Its translation: CASSSKYSGNTIYF.

As for this clonotype: This may be a read error, as it is one base from a much larger clone. The chain has TRBV27 and TRBJ2-7; 9 bases align to TRBD1. The V gene's germline CDR1 is MNHEY and CDR2 SMNVEV (reference sequence). This CDR3 region has 16 residues. CDR3 DNA: TGTGCCGGCAGTTTATCCCCCGGGACAGGGAACCACGAGCAGTACTTC. It encodes CAGSLSPGTGNHEQYF.

The table lists this clonotype with many counts. The V and J genes are TRBV15 and TRBJ2-5; D ambiguous. The CDR3 is 13 amino acids. Per germline, CDR1 LNHNV and CDR2 YYDKDF (reference sequence). Trimming took off 0 bases at V and 3 bases at J, with 5 bases between the two ends. As DNA, the CDR3 is TGTGCCACCAGCAGAGACAGTGAAGAGACCCAGTACTTC. Amino acid sequence: CATSRDSEETQYF.

This clonotype was counted a few times. V is TRBV6-2 or TRBV6-3 and J is TRBJ2-3; either TRBD1 or TRBD2 may fit D (6 bases each). V was clipped by 2 bases and J by 3 bases, with 15 bases between them. This CDR3 is 16 amino acids long. CDR1 and CDR2 from the germline V gene are MNHEY and SVGEGT. Here the CDR3 reads CASSYRGLHGTDTQYF. In DNA form, the CDR3 reads TGTGCCAGCAGTTACCGGGGGCTCCATGGGACAGATACGCAGTATTTT.

As to this clonotype: A read error may be the cause here, since a much bigger clone is one base away. V usage is TRBV6-1 and J usage is TRBJ2-7, with TRBD1 identical over 7 bases. Germline trimming cut 6 bases from V and 5 bases from J; bases unmatched to any gene: 10. The CDR3 loop spans 14 amino acids. CDR1 is MNHNS and CDR2 is SASEGT in the germline V gene. The CDR3 is CASRNGQAGDEQYF. CDR3 coding DNA: TGTGCCAGCAGGAACGGACAGGCAGGAGACGAGCAGTACTTC.

The table lists this clonotype with many counts. The V call is TRBV6-5, the J call TRBJ2-1; the D gene is possibly TRBD2 (6 bases). With 5 bases removed from V and 4 bases from J, the gap between germline ends came to 12 bases. The CDR3 has 14 residues. Germline V gives CDR1 MNHEY, CDR2 SVGAGI. In DNA form, the CDR3 reads TGTGCCAGCAGTCCGGGACTCGGATACAATGAGCAGTTCTTC. Amino acids: CASSPGLGYNEQFF.